This TCR beta chain was captured by sequencing in a study of shared clonotypes between healthy human individuals. Data came from immunoSEQ multiplex PCR; TCRdb stores just in-frame clones and leaves some out. The data hold fewer than 600,000 clones, with 70% to 80% observed a single time. CDR3 length: 14 amino acids. CDR1 and CDR2 (germline): MNHEY, SMNVEV (reference sequence). Trimming pared 6 bases from V and 8 bases from J, leaving 19 bases between. Genomic DNA for unsorted samples was obtained from about 90 million PBMCs. The rearrangement joins TRBV27 to TRBJ1-2; D remains ambiguous. This clonotype was obtained from a woman aged 40-49 years in good health. Some clones in this sample may be carry-over from other donors' samples. Source material: PBMCs. The CDR3 sequence is CASRPVGRRRGYTF. For the CDR3, the DNA is TGTGCCAGCAGGCCCGTGGGCCGACGCCGGGGCTACACCTTC.